This is a list of T cell receptor beta chains from one sample in a study of yellow fever vaccine responses in identical twins. Each CDR3 protein is one row after TCRdb ran MiXCR on the RT-PCR reads. The repertoire holds tens of thousands of distinct CDR3 sequences, more than 60% seen once, with 4% to 5.5% in the top ten. The sequenced sample was T cells from blood (PBMCs), unsorted or a sorted subset (not recorded which), obtained before or after yellow fever vaccination (not recorded which). The source is a woman aged 18-29 years who received the yellow fever vaccine. Both conserved end residues are part of each CDR3. Each record gives: clone size, J gene, D gene, V gene, CDR3 DNA, CDR3 protein. A D gene is named only where the DNA matches it firmly. Part of the rows lack a size; the others show once, few, many or a class for expanded clones.

>few|TRBJ2-1|NA|TRBV15
TGTGCCACCAGCAAAGAGTACAATGAGCAGTTCTTC
CATSKEYNEQFF
>NA|TRBJ1-1|NA|TRBV20-1
TGCAGTCCTCGGGACACTGAAGCTTTCTTT
CSPRDTEAFF
>NA|TRBJ1-1|NA|TRBV20-1
TGCAGTGCAGGAGGTCCCACTGAAGCTTTCTTT
CSAGGPTEAFF
>NA|TRBJ2-2|NA|TRBV3-1
TGTGCCAGCAGCCTCCCTGGACAGACTACCGGGGAGCTGTTTTTT
CASSLPGQTTGELFF
>NA|TRBJ2-5|NA|TRBV7-6
TGTGCCAGCAGTCTATACAAGAGCCAGTACTTC
CASSLYKSQYF
>NA|TRBJ2-3|TRBD1|TRBV5-1
TGCGCCAGCACGAAACCCCTGGGTGACAGGGGCGGCACAGATACGCAGTATTTT
CASTKPLGDRGGTDTQYF
>NA|TRBJ2-1|TRBD2|TRBV7-3
TGTGCCAGCAGCTTAAATGCGGGAGCTTACAATGAGCAGTTCTTC
CASSLNAGAYNEQFF
>once|TRBJ2-2|NA|TRBV29-1
TGCAGCGTTGACTTTCTGGACAAGAACACCGGGGAGCTGTTTTTT
CSVDFLDKNTGELFF
>NA|TRBJ2-7|TRBD1|TRBV7-9
TGTGCCAGCAGCGTAGACAGGGGAAACTACGAGCAGTACTTC
CASSVDRGNYEQYF
>NA|TRBJ2-3|TRBD1|TRBV5-1
TGCGCCAGCAGCTTGGGGCCAGGGGGCGTGATGCGGACAGATACGCAGTATTTT
CASSLGPGGVMRTDTQYF
>medium-sized|TRBJ1-5|TRBD1|TRBV6-8
TGTGCCAGCAGACAGACAGGGATGAGCAATCAGCCCCAGCATTTT
CASRQTGMSNQPQHF
>NA|TRBJ2-7|NA|TRBV29-1
TGCAGCGGCAACCTTGGGTACGAGCAGTACTTC
CSGNLGYEQYF
>NA|TRBJ1-1|NA|TRBV18
TGTGCCAGCTCACTGAGCGGAGACACTGAAGCTTTCTTT
CASSLSGDTEAFF
>medium-sized|TRBJ2-7|NA|TRBV7-9
TGTGCCAGCAGCTTAGCGGGGTACTACGAGCAGTACTTC
CASSLAGYYEQYF
>NA|TRBJ1-6|NA|TRBV6-2/TRBV6-3
TGTGCCAGCAGTTACACGAGCTCCTATAATTCACCCCTCCACTTT
CASSYTSSYNSPLHF
>few|TRBJ2-3|NA|TRBV11-1
TGTGCCAGCAGCTTCGGCGGTAGCACAGATACGCAGTATTTT
CASSFGGSTDTQYF
>NA|TRBJ1-5|NA|TRBV4-1
TGCGCCAGCAGCCCCGAGGGCCGGGTAGGCAATCAGCCCCAGCATTTT
CASSPEGRVGNQPQHF
>NA|TRBJ1-3|NA|TRBV5-1
TGCGCCAGCAGCTTCACTGGGGGCGTTGGAAACACCATATATTTT
CASSFTGGVGNTIYF
>NA|TRBJ2-7|NA|TRBV11-1
TGTGCCAGCAGCCTGGACTCGAGCTCCTACGAGCAGTACTTC
CASSLDSSSYEQYF
>NA|TRBJ1-1|NA|TRBV5-1
TGCGCCAGCAGCTTTTACCGGGGGAACACTGAAGCTTTCTTT
CASSFYRGNTEAFF
>NA|TRBJ2-1|TRBD2|TRBV20-1
TGCAGTGCTAGAATAGCGGGAGTCGATTACAATGAGCAGTTCTTC
CSARIAGVDYNEQFF
>NA|TRBJ2-1|NA|TRBV9
TGTGCCAGCAGCGCTACGGGAAACAATGAGCAGTTCTTC
CASSATGNNEQFF